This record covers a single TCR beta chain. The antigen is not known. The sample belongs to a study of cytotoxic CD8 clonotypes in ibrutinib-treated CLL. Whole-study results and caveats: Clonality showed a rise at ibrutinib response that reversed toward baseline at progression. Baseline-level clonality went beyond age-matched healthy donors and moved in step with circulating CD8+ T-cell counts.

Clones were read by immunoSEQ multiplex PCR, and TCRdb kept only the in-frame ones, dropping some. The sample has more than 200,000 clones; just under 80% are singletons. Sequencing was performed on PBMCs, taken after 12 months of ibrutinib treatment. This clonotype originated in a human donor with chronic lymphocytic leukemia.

CDR3 nucleotide sequence: TGTGCCAGCAGCTTCTCTCAGGGGGCTGCGTACGAGCAGTACTTC. It encodes CASSFSQGAAYEQYF. The genes are TRBV11-2 and TRBJ2-7; 8 positions agree with TRBD1. This CDR3 is 15 amino acids long. V lost 3 bases, J lost 4 bases, and 8 bases stayed unmatched. CDR1 is SGHAT and CDR2 is FQNNGV in the germline V gene.